These T cell receptor beta chains were read from a single sample in a study of vaccination and CD4 T cells after COVID-19. Their recognized antigens are unknown. TCRdb analysed the PCR reads with MiXCR anew, one entry per CDR3 protein. The sample lists over 20,000 distinct CDR3 sequences, about 40% occurring once. The sequencing sample was made of CD4+ T cells from blood, cultured in vitro. These TCRs come from a human donor who had recovered from COVID-19. The CDR3 runs from the conserved cysteine through the conserved F or W. The D gene is left open where the match is weak. A clone size is listed for some rows: how often the clone was seen (once, few, many), or a class if it is expanded.

j_call v_call d_call clone_size cdr3_nt cdr3_aa
TRBJ2-2 TRBV19 TRBD1 few TGTGCCAGCGGGACAGGGAGGACCGGGGAGCTGTTTTTT CASGTGRTGELFF
TRBJ2-7 TRBV19 . . TGTGCCAGTAGTATGACCCATAAGGTTGCGTACGAGCAGTACTTC CASSMTHKVAYEQYF
TRBJ2-5 TRBV27 TRBD1 few TGTGCCAGCAGTCCGGGACAGACGTACCAAGAGACCCAGTACTTC CASSPGQTYQETQYF
TRBJ2-5 TRBV7-9 . . TGTGCCAGCAGCTTACGCGTGCTCCAAGAGACCCAGTACTTC CASSLRVLQETQYF
TRBJ2-7 TRBV19 TRBD2 . TGTGCCAGTAGTATTGGGACTAGCGGGACCCCGCAGTACTTC CASSIGTSGTPQYF
TRBJ1-4 TRBV6-5 TRBD1 . TGTGCCAGCAGTTATCAGGGGACAGGGGTTGAAAAACTGTTTTTT CASSYQGTGVEKLFF
TRBJ2-7 TRBV10-3 . . TGTGCCTTAGGGACGGAACCCTACGAGCAGTACTTC CALGTEPYEQYF
TRBJ2-3 TRBV7-9 . . TGTGCCAGCAGCTTACGATCAGGCAAAGATACGCAGTATTTT CASSLRSGKDTQYF
TRBJ2-3 TRBV29-1 . . TGCAGCGTTGAGGACAGCACAGATACGCAGTATTTT CSVEDSTDTQYF
TRBJ1-1 TRBV16 . . TGTGCCAGCAGCCAGCGGTTTGAAGCTTTCTTT CASSQRFEAFF
TRBJ2-1 TRBV15 TRBD2 . TGTGCCACCAGGGGGCCGGGACTAGCGGGAGTGGGTGAGCAGTTCTTC CATRGPGLAGVGEQFF
TRBJ1-5 TRBV7-9 . . TGTGCCAGCAGCTTAGGGGGGATAGGGAGCAATCAGCCCCAGCATTTT CASSLGGIGSNQPQHF
TRBJ2-6 TRBV11-2 . few TGTGCCAGCAGCTTGGGGGCGGGAGGGGCCAACGTCCTGACTTTC CASSLGAGGANVLTF
TRBJ1-5 TRBV19 . . TGTGCCAGTAGATGGGTCAATAGCAATCAGCCCCAGCATTTT CASRWVNSNQPQHF
TRBJ2-7 TRBV12-3/TRBV12-4 . few TGTGCCAGCAGTTTTGGCAGGTCCTACGAGCAGTACTTC CASSFGRSYEQYF
TRBJ1-3 TRBV19 . once TGTGCCAGTACCTGGAGTCCTCCTAGCTCTTCTGGAAACACCATATATTTT CASTWSPPSSSGNTIYF
TRBJ2-1 TRBV5-1 . few TGCGCCAGCAGCCCTGACGGGGGTTACTACAATGAGCAGTTCTTC CASSPDGGYYNEQFF
TRBJ1-2 TRBV11-3 . . TGTGCCAGCAGCCCTAACCCCACAGGGCACTATGGCTACACCTTC CASSPNPTGHYGYTF
TRBJ2-7 TRBV7-3 . . TGTGCCAGCAGCTTATTGGCGGGGAGCTCCTACGAGCAGTACTTC CASSLLAGSSYEQYF
TRBJ2-1 TRBV11-1 . . TGTGCCAGCAGCTTGACGTTGGATGAGCAGTTCTTC CASSLTLDEQFF
TRBJ1-6 TRBV20-1 . few TGCAGTGCCGGAGGGGGCTCCTATAATTCACCCCTCCACTTT CSAGGGSYNSPLHF
TRBJ1-5 TRBV10-3 . . TGTGCCATCAGTGATGGGAGGGGTGATCAGCCCCAGCATTTT CAISDGRGDQPQHF
TRBJ1-1 TRBV6-5 . . TGTGCCAGCAGTTACCGTAGCGGGACTGAAGCTTTCTTT CASSYRSGTEAFF
TRBJ2-1 TRBV11-2 TRBD1 . TGTGCCAGCAGCTTCACAGGGGACTCCTACAATGAGCAGTTCTTC CASSFTGDSYNEQFF
TRBJ2-5 TRBV6-2/TRBV6-3 TRBD1 few TGTGCCAGCAGCTCTAGAGTTGGACAGGGGCGAGAGACCCAGTACTTC CASSSRVGQGRETQYF
TRBJ1-1 TRBV5-1 . . TGCGCCAGCAGCTTGGGGACCAAGGGGACTTACACTGAAGCTTTCTTT CASSLGTKGTYTEAFF
TRBJ1-5 TRBV5-6 . few TGTGCCAGCAGCCAGGACAGCAATCAGCCCCAGCATTTT CASSQDSNQPQHF
TRBJ2-5 TRBV6-1 . . TGTGCCAGCAGCCCGCAGCCTAGCGAGGACTGGCCCCAGTACTTC CASSPQPSEDWPQYF
TRBJ2-3 TRBV12-3/TRBV12-4 TRBD2 . TGTGCCAACAGTTCGGAACCGGGACTAGGGGCGACAGATACGCAGTATTTT CANSSEPGLGATDTQYF
TRBJ1-2 TRBV6-1 TRBD1 . TGTGCCAGCAATCCTACAGGGGGCTATGGCTACACCTTC CASNPTGGYGYTF
TRBJ2-5 TRBV6-2/TRBV6-3 . . TGTGCCAGCAGTTACTCGAGAGGGGGGGGCGGTCGGCAAGAGACCCAGTACTTC CASSYSRGGGGRQETQYF
TRBJ2-3 TRBV18 TRBD2 . TGTGCCAGCTCACCGCGCCTAGCGGGAAGTGATACGCAGTATTTT CASSPRLAGSDTQYF
TRBJ2-6 TRBV2 . . TGTGCCAGCTGTTCAGGCACTGGGGCCAACGTCCTGACTTTC CASCSGTGANVLTF
TRBJ2-7 TRBV20-1 TRBD1 . TGCAGTGCTCCCTCTAGGACAGGGGGTTACGAGCAGTACTTC CSAPSRTGGYEQYF
TRBJ1-3 TRBV28 TRBD1 few TGTGCCAGCAGTACCTCAGGGGGCGCTGGAAACACCATATATTTT CASSTSGGAGNTIYF
TRBJ2-6 TRBV6-1 . . TGTGCCAGCAGGCGACTGAACTCTGGGGCCAACGTCCTGACTTTC CASRRLNSGANVLTF